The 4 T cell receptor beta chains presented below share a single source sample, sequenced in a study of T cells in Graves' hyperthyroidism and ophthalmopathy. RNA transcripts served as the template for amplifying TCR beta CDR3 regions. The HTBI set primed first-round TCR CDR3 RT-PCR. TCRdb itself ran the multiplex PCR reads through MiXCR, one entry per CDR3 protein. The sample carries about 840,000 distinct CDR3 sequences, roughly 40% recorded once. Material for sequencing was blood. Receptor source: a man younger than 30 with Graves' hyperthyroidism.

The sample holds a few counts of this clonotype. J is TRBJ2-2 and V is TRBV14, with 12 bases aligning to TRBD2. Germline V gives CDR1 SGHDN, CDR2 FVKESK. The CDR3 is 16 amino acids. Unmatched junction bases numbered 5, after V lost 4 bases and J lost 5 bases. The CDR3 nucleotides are TGTGCCAGCAGCCGATTGACTAGCGGGGGAACCGGGGAGCTGTTTTTT. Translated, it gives CASSRLTSGGTGELFF.

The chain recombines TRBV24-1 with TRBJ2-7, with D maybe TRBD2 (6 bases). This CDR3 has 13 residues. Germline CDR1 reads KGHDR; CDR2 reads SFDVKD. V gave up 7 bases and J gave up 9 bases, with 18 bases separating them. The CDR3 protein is CATSHHSGKGQYF. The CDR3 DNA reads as TGTGCCACCAGCCACCATAGCGGAAAGGGGCAGTACTTC.

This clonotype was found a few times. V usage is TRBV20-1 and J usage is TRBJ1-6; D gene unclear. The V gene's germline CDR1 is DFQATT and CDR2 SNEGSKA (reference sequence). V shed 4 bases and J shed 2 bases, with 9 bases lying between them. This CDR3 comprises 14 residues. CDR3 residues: CSAIGGPYNSPLHF. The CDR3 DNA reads TGCAGTGCTATAGGAGGACCCTATAATTCACCCCTCCACTTT.

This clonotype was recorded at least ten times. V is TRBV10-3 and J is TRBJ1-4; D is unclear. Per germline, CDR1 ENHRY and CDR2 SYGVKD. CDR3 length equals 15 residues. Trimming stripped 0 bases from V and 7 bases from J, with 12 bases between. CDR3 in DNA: TGTGCCATCAGTGAGTCTGCCGGGTCGGGTGAAAAACTGTTTTTT. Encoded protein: CAISESAGSGEKLFF.